These T cell receptor beta chains were read from a single sample in a study of T-cell reconstitution after alpha-beta-depleted transplantation in children. TCRdb fed the PCR reads into MiXCR, producing one record per CDR3 protein. Here the sample spans around 500,000 distinct CDR3 sequences, 9.5% to 15% being singletons. The sample consisted of PBMCs from the stem cell graft donor, taken from the stem cell graft. These receptors were collected from a human donor who donated a stem cell graft to a child with combined immunodeficiency. Both conserved end residues are part of each CDR3. D genes are given only for firm matches. Clone size, where shown, is once, few, many, or a class for clones that have expanded.

D,J,V,size,DNA,CDR3
-,TRBJ2-1,TRBV9,many,TGTGCCAGCAGCGTAGTTGCCGATGCGCTGGGAGAGCAGTTCTTC,CASSVVADALGEQFF
TRBD2,TRBJ2-1,TRBV9,few,TGTGCCAGCAGCGTAGCTAGCGGGGGGTACTCCTACAATGAGCAGTTCTTC,CASSVASGGYSYNEQFF
-,TRBJ1-1,TRBV9,-,TGTGCCAGCAGCGTAGGGGGAAACCTCAGGGGCACTGAAGCTTTCTTT,CASSVGGNLRGTEAFF
-,TRBJ2-7,TRBV5-1,many,TGCGCCAGCAGCTTGGGAATTAGCGGATCCTACGAGCAGTACTTC,CASSLGISGSYEQYF
-,TRBJ2-5,TRBV30,-,TGTGCCTGGAGTGTAGTTGGACACCGGGAGACCCAGTACTTC,CAWSVVGHRETQYF
-,TRBJ2-1,TRBV27,many,TGTGCCAGCAGTTTATTGGGCGAGAATGAGCAGTTCTTC,CASSLLGENEQFF
TRBD2,TRBJ2-1,TRBV29-1,few,TGCAGCGTGCGACTAGCGCTCTACAATGAGCAGTTCTTC,CSVRLALYNEQFF
TRBD1,TRBJ1-2,TRBV12-3/TRBV12-4,few,TGTGCCAGCAGTTTTGGGGCAGGGGGCTTCTATGGCTACACCTTC,CASSFGAGGFYGYTF
-,TRBJ2-7,TRBV30,-,TGTGCCTGGAGTCAACAGGGTGGCGACGAGCAGTACTTC,CAWSQQGGDEQYF
-,TRBJ2-2,TRBV12-3/TRBV12-4,-,TGTGCCAGCAGTTTACAGGGCCCTTACACCGGGGAGCTGTTTTTT,CASSLQGPYTGELFF
TRBD2,TRBJ2-3,TRBV4-3,many,TGCGCCAGCAGCCAAGATGGGCCAGCGGGAGGGGTGGATACGCAGTATTTT,CASSQDGPAGGVDTQYF
TRBD1,TRBJ2-1,TRBV5-1,many,TGCGCCAGCAGCTGGGACAGGGTCGGGGTCAATGAGCAGTTCTTC,CASSWDRVGVNEQFF
-,TRBJ2-1,TRBV9,few,TGTGCCAGCAGCGAGACGGGTTACAATGAGCAGTTCTTC,CASSETGYNEQFF
-,TRBJ2-4,TRBV30,few,TGTGCCTGGAGGGCAGGACCCCCGTCTAGAATTCAGTACTTC,CAWRAGPPSRIQYF
TRBD2,TRBJ2-3,TRBV4-3,-,TGCGCCAGCAGCCTCGGACTAGTTTCAGATACGCAGTATTTT,CASSLGLVSDTQYF
-,TRBJ2-7,TRBV7-2,many,TGTGCCAGCAGCCCAGGGGGGCACGAGCAGTACTTC,CASSPGGHEQYF
-,TRBJ2-1,TRBV20-1,many,TGCAGTGCTAGAGATAGGCGGCAGGGGCATAGGAATGAGCAGTTCTTC,CSARDRRQGHRNEQFF
-,TRBJ2-2,TRBV5-1,few,TGCGCCAGCAGCTTGGTGAGGAACGCGAACACCGGGGAGCTGTTTTTT,CASSLVRNANTGELFF
-,TRBJ2-1,TRBV9,many,TGTGCCAGCAGCGTAGCTGGAAAGTACAATGAGCAGTTCTTC,CASSVAGKYNEQFF
TRBD2,TRBJ2-7,TRBV3-1,few,TGTGCCAGCAGCCAAGATTTGCTAGCGGGGGCCTCACCCTACGAGCAGTACTTC,CASSQDLLAGASPYEQYF
-,TRBJ2-7,TRBV4-3,many,TGCGCCAGCAGCCAAGCAATACAAGTTCCATACTACGAGCAGTACTTC,CASSQAIQVPYYEQYF
-,TRBJ2-2,TRBV6-1,few,TGTGCCAGCAGTCTGGCTCCGGGACGAACGAACACCGGGGAGCTGTTTTTT,CASSLAPGRTNTGELFF
-,TRBJ2-1,TRBV5-6,many,TGTGCCAGCAGCCACGACAGCTACAATGAGCAGTTCTTC,CASSHDSYNEQFF
-,TRBJ2-7,TRBV12-3/TRBV12-4,-,TGTGCCAGCAGTCCACAGGGAAACTACGAGCAGTACTTC,CASSPQGNYEQYF
TRBD2,TRBJ2-7,TRBV12-3/TRBV12-4,many,TGTGCCAGCAGCCTAGCGGGAGAAACCCTCTCCTACGAGCAGTACTTC,CASSLAGETLSYEQYF
-,TRBJ2-1,TRBV5-1,once,TGCGCCAGCAGCTTGTACTTAGACAATGAGCAGTTCTTC,CASSLYLDNEQFF
TRBD2,TRBJ2-7,TRBV7-8,-,TGTGCCAGCAGCTTAGAGTGGGTCCCTAGCGGGGGGTACGACGAGCAGTACTTC,CASSLEWVPSGGYDEQYF
-,TRBJ2-3,TRBV12-3/TRBV12-4,-,TGTGCCAGCAGTTTATCCGGCAGGGCGGGAACAGATACGCAGTATTTT,CASSLSGRAGTDTQYF
TRBD1,TRBJ2-7,TRBV29-1,few,TGCAGCGTCTCTTTTACCGGGACAGGGGGCTACGAGCAGTACTTC,CSVSFTGTGGYEQYF
-,TRBJ1-5,TRBV20-1,few,TGCAGTGCTAGAGACCTGCTAAATGATCAGCCCCAGCATTTT,CSARDLLNDQPQHF
-,TRBJ1-4,TRBV30,few,TGTGCCTGGAGCCCGGACAGTTTTCGGGGTGCAAAACTGTTTTTT,CAWSPDSFRGAKLFF
-,TRBJ2-3,TRBV15,many,TGTGCCACCAGCCCTTTTAGCGGAAGCACAGATACGCAGTATTTT,CATSPFSGSTDTQYF
-,TRBJ2-1,TRBV12-3/TRBV12-4,-,TGTGCCAGCAACCTACTAGCCGCACGCTCCTACAATGAGCAGTTCTTC,CASNLLAARSYNEQFF
-,TRBJ2-7,TRBV12-3/TRBV12-4,few,TGTGCCAGCAGCCTATTGCGGGGGCCCTCCTACGAGCAGTACTTC,CASSLLRGPSYEQYF
-,TRBJ2-3,TRBV5-1,-,TGCGCCAGCAGCCGAATAGGAGGGACTAGCACAGATACGCAGTATTTT,CASSRIGGTSTDTQYF
TRBD2,TRBJ2-7,TRBV29-1,many,TGCAGCGTTGACGAACAAGGACTAGCTTCCGAGCAGTACTTC,CSVDEQGLASEQYF
-,TRBJ2-4,TRBV12-3/TRBV12-4,many,TGTGCCAGCAGGCCCACAGGGTACTCCAAAAACATTCAGTACTTC,CASRPTGYSKNIQYF
-,TRBJ2-7,TRBV5-6,many,TGTGCCAGCAGCACTCCGGGACCCGGTGTTTACGAGCAGTACTTC,CASSTPGPGVYEQYF
-,TRBJ2-3,TRBV12-3/TRBV12-4,few,TGTGCCAGCAAACGCGGGGATACGCAGTATTTT,CASKRGDTQYF
-,TRBJ1-5,TRBV6-1,-,TGTGCCAGCAGTGAAGCCCCTGGACAGCCCCAGCATTTT,CASSEAPGQPQHF
-,TRBJ2-3,TRBV30,few,TGTGCCTGGAGTGCCCTTAGCACAGATACGCAGTATTTT,CAWSALSTDTQYF
TRBD2,TRBJ2-1,TRBV20-1,few,TGCAGTGCTCTTCTTGGAAGCGGGAGAACCTACAATGAGCAGTTCTTC,CSALLGSGRTYNEQFF
TRBD1,TRBJ1-5,TRBV20-1,few,TGCAGTGCCTCCGCAGGGGGTGCCCATCAGCCCCAGCATTTT,CSASAGGAHQPQHF
TRBD1,TRBJ1-3,TRBV28,few,TGTGCCAGTCGAGGGGGCGGATACTCTGGAAACACCATATATTTT,CASRGGGYSGNTIYF
TRBD2,TRBJ2-1,TRBV29-1,many,TGCAGCGTCTCGGGAGGGACTAGCGGGGGGTACAATGAGCAGTTCTTC,CSVSGGTSGGYNEQFF
TRBD2,TRBJ2-5,TRBV20-1,-,TGCAGTGCCCGGGAGGGCTTAAAGACCCAGTACTTC,CSAREGLKTQYF
-,TRBJ1-1,TRBV11-2,-,TGTGCCAGCAGCTCAACTGCCCCTGAAGCTTTCTTT,CASSSTAPEAFF
-,TRBJ2-1,TRBV29-1,-,TGCAGCGTTCCCCCCGCAGGGATCAATGAGCAGTTCTTC,CSVPPAGINEQFF
-,TRBJ1-1,TRBV3-1,-,TGTGCCAGCAGCCAAGGACCGGGTGAAGCTTTCTTT,CASSQGPGEAFF
TRBD2,TRBJ2-1,TRBV7-3,few,TGTGCCAGCAGCTTAAAGGGGGGGCTAGCGGGAGTACACAATGAGCAGTTCTTC,CASSLKGGLAGVHNEQFF
TRBD2,TRBJ2-7,TRBV7-9,-,TGTGCCAGCAGCTCCACCCGGGAGGGGCCCTACGAGCAGTACTTC,CASSSTREGPYEQYF